This T cell receptor beta chain was identified during a study of read filtering for tumor transcriptome and immune sequencing. Overall study context: By R-ISS, stages I, II and III held approximately 8, 16 and 7 patients. IR-seq gave about 3.5 to 10.27 million TCR reads per sample; RNA-seq gave about 80 to 1,300.

The CDR3 has 16 residues. Germline values: CDR1 SGDLS, CDR2 YYNGEE. The ends lost 0 bases at V and 3 bases at J; junction bases unmatched: 5. This clonotype was found a few times. The antigen is undetermined. Findings and caveats of the study: About four fifths of IR-seq clonotypes had a single read, yet these held roughly 3.7% of reads.

Molecular barcoded adaptors covering alpha/delta and beta/gamma chains were used on approximately 400 ng RNA. A single record per CDR3 protein comes from TCRdb applying MiXCR to the reads. Among around 140,000 distinct CDR3 sequences listed, approximately 13% were seen once. The specimen was a population of CD138-negative cells sorted from bone marrow. The chain uses TRBV9 and TRBJ2-2; the match to TRBD2 covers 7 bases. The clonotype comes from a donor aged 40 or over with multiple myeloma. In DNA form, the CDR3 reads TGTGCCAGCAGCGTAGGCCTAGCGGATTACACCGGGGAGCTGTTTTTT. Encoded protein: CASSVGLADYTGELFF. Supplemented by reference TRBV9 and TRBJ2-2, the full variable domain reads DSGVTQTPKHLITATGQRVTLRCSPRSGDLSVYWYQQSLDQGLQFLIQYYNGEERAKGNILERFSAQQFPDLHSELNLSSLELGDSALYFCASSVGLADYTGELFFGEGSRLTVL.